Following are 27 T cell receptor beta chains from one sample sequenced in a study of blood T cell repertoires in COVID-19. The protocol was immunoSEQ multiplex PCR, while the TCRdb copy is restricted to in-frame clones and leaves out a portion. The sample shows 100,000 to 130,000 clones, roughly 90% of them seen only once. The sample consisted of peripheral blood. The receptors derive from a man in his forties with active or convalescent COVID-19.

The count of this clone is one. The rearrangement uses TRBV11-2 and TRBJ1-6; TRBD1 agrees at 7 bases. CDR1 and CDR2 from the germline V gene are SGHAT and FQNNGV. This CDR3 spans 14 amino acids. The V segment lost 5 bases and the J segment 7 bases; nucleotides outside the gene matches: 5. In DNA, the CDR3 is TGTGCCAGCAGCCCCGGACAGGTGAATTCACCCCTCCACTTT. Its translation is CASSPGQVNSPLHF.

This clone has only one observation. This chain joins TRBV18 and TRBJ1-2; D possibly corresponds to TRBD1 (6 bases). V lost 6 bases and J lost 12, with 29 bases in between. CDR3 size: 16 residues. Germline loops: CDR1 KGHSH, CDR2 LQKENI. This chain's CDR3 is CASSLNQFIETGIHTF. CDR3 in DNA: TGTGCCAGCTCCCTTAACCAATTCATTGAGACAGGAATCCACACCTTC.

This sequence joins TRBV4-3 and TRBJ1-2; D ambiguous. The V end was cut by 1 base, the J end by 6 bases, with 15 bases between. The CDR3 runs to 15 residues. The germline gives CDR1 LGHNA, CDR2 YSLEER. The CDR3 DNA reads TGCGCCAGCAGCCAAGGAAGGAAGCACGGGGATGGCTACACCTTC. Translation: CASSQGRKHGDGYTF.

V usage is TRBV15 and J usage is TRBJ1-4, with D tentatively TRBD1 (6 bases). The V gene lost 1 base and the J gene lost 10 bases, with 10 bases spanning the gap. CDR3 length equals 13 residues. Germline CDR1 reads LNHNV; CDR2 reads YYDKDF (reference sequence). CDR3 in amino acids: CATSRGGLSKLFF. The CDR3 DNA follows: TGTGCCACCAGCAGAGGGGGGCTTTCAAAACTGTTTTTT.

The chain links TRBV19 to TRBJ1-4, with D perhaps TRBD1 (6 bases). Looked up from germline, CDR1 is LNHDA and CDR2 is SQIVND (reference sequence). V lost 4 bases, J lost 8 bases, and 17 bases lay in between. The CDR3 spans 15 residues. CDR3 DNA: TGTGCCAGTAGTAGAACCGGGACACCCTACGAAAAACTGTTTTTT. Amino acids: CASSRTGTPYEKLFF.

This rearrangement joins TRBV28 to TRBJ1-3; 7 bases agree with TRBD1. Germline V lookup: CDR1 MDHEN, CDR2 SYDVKM. The CDR3 covers 16 residues. After removal of 6 bases from V and 2 bases from J, the junction contained 10 bases not matched to a gene. The CDR3 spells CASRTGTAPTGNTIYF. The DNA for the CDR3 is TGTGCCAGCAGAACTGGGACAGCACCTACTGGAAACACCATATATTTT.

This clone was found once. The chain uses TRBV24-1 and TRBJ1-2; 12 nucleotides align to TRBD1. J lost 4 bases, V lost 0 bases, and 2 bases had no gene match. Germline V CDR1 and CDR2: KGHDR, SFDVKD. This CDR3 is 16 amino acids long. The CDR3 DNA reads TGTGCCACCAGTGATTTGGGGACAGGGGGCCGCTATGGCTACACCTTC. This codes for CATSDLGTGGRYGYTF.

The V and J genes are TRBV2 and TRBJ2-1, with 8 bases that match TRBD2. After removal of 7 bases from V and 3 bases from J, the junction contained 5 bases not matched to a gene. The V gene's germline CDR1 is SNHLY and CDR2 FYNNEI. This CDR3 contains 14 residues. The CDR3 DNA follows: TGTGCCAGCACGATTAGCGGGAACTACAATGAGCAGTTCTTC. Protein product: CASTISGNYNEQFF. The full variable domain, its missing parts supplied by reference TRBV2 and TRBJ2-1, is EPEVTQTPSHQVTQMGQEVILRCVPISNHLYFYWYRQILGQKVEFLVSFYNNEISEKSEIFDDQFSVERPDGSNFTLKIRSTKLEDSAMYFCASTISGNYNEQFFGPGTRLTVL.

This rearrangement joins TRBV19 to TRBJ1-2, with D possibly matching TRBD1 (5 bases). The V end was cut by 5 bases, the J end by 4 bases, with 17 bases between. The CDR3 is 15 residues long. Germline lookup yields CDR1 LNHDA and CDR2 SQIVND (reference sequence). CDR3 nucleotides: TGTGCCAGTAGTCTTCGAATCCAGGGTTTCTATGGCTACACCTTC. Protein: CASSLRIQGFYGYTF. Supplemented by reference TRBV19 and TRBJ1-2, the full variable domain reads DGGITQSPKYLFRKEGQNVTLSCEQNLNHDAMYWYRQDPGQGLRLIYYSQIVNDFQKGDIAEGYSVSREKKESFPLTVTSAQKNPTAFYLCASSLRIQGFYGYTFGSGTRLTVV.

J is TRBJ2-5 and V is TRBV3-1 (or the pseudogene TRBV3-2); D is ambiguous. This CDR3 spans 11 amino acids. V lost 5 bases and J lost 3, with 4 bases in between. Per germline, CDR1 LGHDT and CDR2 YNNKEL (reference sequence). The CDR3 protein is CASSDKETQYF. The CDR3 DNA reads TGTGCCAGCAGCGACAAAGAGACCCAGTACTTC.

The gene calls are TRBV9 and TRBJ2-7; D may be TRBD2 (6 bases). The germline V and J ends were trimmed by 0 bases and 3 bases, with 13 bases remaining between them. The CDR3 runs to 15 residues. Germline CDR1 SGDLS, CDR2 YYNGEE. CDR3 DNA: TGTGCCAGCAGCGTAGTCGATAGCGGAAACTACGAGCAGTACTTC. Its protein is CASSVVDSGNYEQYF.

The genes are TRBV7-8 and TRBJ2-3; TRBD2 agrees at 10 bases. With 1 base clipped from V and 7 bases from J, the junction kept 8 bases outside the gene matches. Germline values: CDR1 SGHVS, CDR2 FQNEAQ. The CDR3 has 16 amino acids. The CDR3: CASSLGPSGSVNTQYF. The CDR3 coding sequence is TGTGCCAGCAGCTTAGGCCCTAGCGGGAGTGTAAATACGCAGTATTTT.

This chain joins TRBV5-1 and TRBJ1-6; 7 bases map to TRBD1. The CDR3 is 17 residues long. Trimming cost V 0 bases and J 4 bases; bases outside gene matches: 7. The germline V gene has CDR1 SGHRS and CDR2 YFSETQ. The CDR3 here is CASSLAGPGQYNSPLHF. The CDR3 nucleotides are TGCGCCAGCAGCTTGGCCGGTCCGGGACAGTATAATTCACCCCTCCACTTT.

The V call is TRBV7-2, the J call TRBJ2-3; 11 positions match TRBD2. From germline, CDR1 is SGHTA and CDR2 FQGNSA. The CDR3 length is 17 residues. V lost 1 base to trimming and J lost 3 bases; unmatched junction nucleotides: 6. CDR3 coding DNA: TGTGCCAGCAGCTTAGGACTAGCGGGATCTATGACAGATACGCAGTATTTT. As protein: CASSLGLAGSMTDTQYF.

This clone was observed once. The chain is built from TRBV19 and TRBJ1-2, with 9 bases fitting TRBD1. V lost 6 bases and J lost 8; bases outside the gene matches: 7. From germline, CDR1 is LNHDA and CDR2 SQIVND (reference sequence). The CDR3 extends over 13 amino acids. This CDR3 is CASSRGQGKGYTF. The CDR3 nucleotides read TGTGCCAGTAGCCGAGGACAGGGGAAGGGCTACACCTTC.

This clone was recorded once. This chain connects TRBV9 to TRBJ1-1; D remains unclear. The CDR3 contains 13 residues. Germline assignment: CDR1 SGDLS and CDR2 YYNGEE. V was clipped by 0 bases and J by 5 bases, with 8 bases between them. CDR3 nucleotides: TGTGCCAGCAGCGTAGTACCGGGGACTGAAGCTTTCTTT. As protein: CASSVVPGTEAFF.

V and J are TRBV12-3 or TRBV12-4 and TRBJ2-1; 7 bases fit TRBD2. The CDR3 is 13 residues long. The J segment lost 4 bases and the V segment lost 6 bases, leaving 3 bases of the junction unmatched. The CDR3 here is CASSTSDYNEQFF. Written as DNA, the CDR3 is TGTGCCAGCAGCACTAGCGATTACAATGAGCAGTTCTTC.

The genes are TRBV7-3 and TRBJ1-1, with D perhaps TRBD1 (5 bases). This CDR3 comprises 13 residues. V was pared by 5 bases and J by 7 bases, with 14 bases between. CDR1 is SGHTA, CDR2 FQGTGA, per germline. The DNA for the CDR3 is TGTGCCAGCAGCCCGGGGGGATTGGGTGAAGCTTTCTTT. This codes for CASSPGGLGEAFF.

The chain uses TRBV11-2 and TRBJ2-1; D gene uncertain. V lost 7 bases, J lost 9 bases, and 10 bases lay in between. Germline CDR1 reads SGHAT; CDR2 reads FQNNGV. This CDR3 is built from 11 residues. This CDR3 is CASTKISEQFF. In nucleotides, the CDR3 is TGTGCCAGCACCAAAATCAGTGAGCAGTTCTTC.

The rearrangement uses TRBV9 and TRBJ1-4; D call uncertain. The V gene's germline CDR1 is SGDLS and CDR2 YYNGEE. V was trimmed by 3 bases and J by 5 bases, leaving 11 bases between them. The CDR3 runs to 14 residues. The DNA of the CDR3 is TGTGCCAGCAGCGGGGCCCGGGGAAATGAAAAACTGTTTTTT. Residues: CASSGARGNEKLFF.

With respect to this clone: Other DNA sequences in this sample translate to the same CDR3. The chain carries TRBV28 and TRBJ1-2, with D perhaps matching TRBD1 (5 bases). Germline V CDR1 and CDR2: MDHEN, SYDVKM. The CDR3 loop spans 13 amino acids. Between the trimmed V and J ends, which lost 3 bases and 1 base, there was a span of 6 bases. The CDR3 here is CASSFGGNYGYTF. For the CDR3, the DNA is TGTGCCAGCAGTTTCGGGGGTAACTATGGCTACACCTTC.

This chain joins TRBV30 and TRBJ1-6; D might be TRBD1 (6 bases). The CDR3 contains 15 residues. V was cut by 2 bases and J by 7 bases, with 15 bases left in between. Germline loops: CDR1 GTSNPN, CDR2 SVGIG (reference sequence). The CDR3 DNA sequence: TGTGCCTGGAGTCCGGGACGGCAGGGGAATTCACCCCTCCACTTT. Protein sequence: CAWSPGRQGNSPLHF. Based on the CDR3 plus reference TRBV30 and TRBJ1-6, the full variable domain is SQTIHQWPATLVQPVGSPLSLECTVEGTSNPNLYWYRQAAGRGLQLLFYSVGIGQISSEVPQNLSASRPQDRQFILSSKKLLLSDSGFYLCAWSPGRQGNSPLHFGNGTRLTVT.

The V gene is TRBV5-1, the J gene TRBJ1-1, with TRBD1 identical over 7 bases. The CDR3 extends over 13 amino acids. The germline V gene encodes CDR1 SGHRS and CDR2 YFSETQ. The ends lost 2 bases at V and 6 bases at J; junction bases unmatched: 4. As DNA, the CDR3 is TGCGCCAGCAGCTTTGAGGGGGCCCCTGAAGCTTTCTTT. This codes for CASSFEGAPEAFF.

The chain has TRBV28 and TRBJ2-3; TRBD2 might be the D (6 bases). V was pared by 1 base and J by 4 bases, with 15 bases between. The CDR3 has 16 residues. Germline-derived CDR1 and CDR2 are MDHEN and SYDVKM. CDR3 nucleotide sequence: TGTGCCAGCAGTTTATTTGGGGGAGGTTTCGCAGATACGCAGTATTTT. Translation gives CASSLFGGGFADTQYF.

V is TRBV28 and J is TRBJ2-5; 10 bases map to TRBD1. J was trimmed by 5 bases and V by 3 bases; bases with no gene match: 9. Germline V gene sequence: CDR1 MDHEN, CDR2 SYDVKM. There are 16 residues in the CDR3. CDR3 DNA: TGTGCCAGCAGTTTCTACCGACAGGGGGCGTCGGAGACCCAGTACTTC. As protein: CASSFYRQGASETQYF. Based on the CDR3 plus reference TRBV28 and TRBJ2-5, the full variable domain is DVKVTQSSRYLVKRTGEKVFLECVQDMDHENMFWYRQDPGLGLRLIYFSYDVKMKEKGDIPEGYSVSREKKERFSLILESASTNQTSMYLCASSFYRQGASETQYFGPGTRLLVL.

A few counts support this clone. The chain joins TRBV10-3 to TRBJ1-2, with a weak D call TRBD1 (5 bases). CDR3 length: 13 residues. CDR1 ENHRY and CDR2 SYGVKD come from the germline V gene. Trimming left V 6 bases short and J 3 bases short, with 11 bases between. This CDR3 reads CAIRQGTDYGYTF. The CDR3 coding sequence is TGTGCCATCAGGCAGGGAACGGACTATGGCTACACCTTC.

The genes are TRBV5-1 and TRBJ2-7; TRBD2 matches 9 bases. Germline trimming cut 4 bases from V and 4 bases from J; bases unmatched to any gene: 3. Germline V CDR1 and CDR2: SGHRS, YFSETQ. The CDR3 is 13 amino acids. This chain's CDR3 is CASSPSGGYEQYF. In nucleotides, the CDR3 is TGCGCCAGCAGCCCGAGCGGGGGGTACGAGCAGTACTTC.